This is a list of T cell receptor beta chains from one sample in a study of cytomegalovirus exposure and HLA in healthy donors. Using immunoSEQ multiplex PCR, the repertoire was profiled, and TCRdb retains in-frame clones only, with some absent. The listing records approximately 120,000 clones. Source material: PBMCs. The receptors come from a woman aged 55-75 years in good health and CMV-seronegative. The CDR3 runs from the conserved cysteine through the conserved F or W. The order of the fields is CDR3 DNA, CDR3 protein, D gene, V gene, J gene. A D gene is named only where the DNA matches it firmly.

DNA: TGTGCCAGCAGCTTAGAGCCCCGGGTCCAGGGAGGAAAACTGTTTTTT
CDR3: CASSLEPRVQGGKLFF
D: -
V: TRBV7-9
J: TRBJ1-4

DNA: TGTGCCAGTGGGACAGGGCGTTGGGAAAAACTGTTTTTT
CDR3: CASGTGRWEKLFF
D: TRBD1
V: TRBV19
J: TRBJ1-4

DNA: TGTGCCATCGGGGAAACCGGGACAGGGGGAACGGCTTTCTTT
CDR3: CAIGETGTGGTAFF
D: TRBD1
V: TRBV10-3
J: TRBJ1-1

DNA: TGCAGCGTTGCGGGACAGGAAAACACTGAAGCTTTCTTT
CDR3: CSVAGQENTEAFF
D: TRBD1
V: TRBV29-1
J: TRBJ1-1

DNA: TGTGCCAGCATCCGGACAGGGGCAAAGATCACCGGGGAGCTGTTTTTT
CDR3: CASIRTGAKITGELFF
D: TRBD1
V: TRBV9
J: TRBJ2-2

DNA: TGTGCCAGCTCACCACCGAGCCTAGCGGGGGTAGATACGCAGTATTTT
CDR3: CASSPPSLAGVDTQYF
D: TRBD2
V: TRBV18
J: TRBJ2-3

DNA: TGTGCCAGCAATCCCCGGGGGGGCCCGACCTACGAGCAGTACTTC
CDR3: CASNPRGGPTYEQYF
D: TRBD2
V: TRBV6-5
J: TRBJ2-7

DNA: TGTGCCAGCAGCCTCAGGACAGGGTACTACGAGCAGTACTTC
CDR3: CASSLRTGYYEQYF
D: TRBD1
V: TRBV7-8
J: TRBJ2-7

DNA: TGTGCCAGCAGTTACAAGTGGGCCGGATACTACGAGCAGTACTTC
CDR3: CASSYKWAGYYEQYF
D: -
V: TRBV6-5
J: TRBJ2-7

DNA: TGTGCCAGCAGTGAGGATTTACGGGGCTCTGGGGCCAACGTCCTGACTTTC
CDR3: CASSEDLRGSGANVLTF
D: -
V: TRBV6-1
J: TRBJ2-6

DNA: TGTGCCAGCAACGCACCGACAGAAGCCAACACTGAAGCTTTCTTT
CDR3: CASNAPTEANTEAFF
D: -
V: TRBV28
J: TRBJ1-1

DNA: TGTGCCAGCAGCTTAGCGCCGGGACTAGCGGGAGTAGAGCGGGTTCGAGACGAGCAGTACTTC
CDR3: CASSLAPGLAGVERVRDEQYF
D: TRBD2
V: TRBV7-8
J: TRBJ2-7

DNA: TGTGCCAGTGCTCGGGGGGACTCCTACAATGAGCAGTTCTTC
CDR3: CASARGDSYNEQFF
D: TRBD2
V: TRBV19
J: TRBJ2-1

DNA: TGCGCCAGCAGCCAGGGACTGTTGGGCAATGAGCAGTTCTTC
CDR3: CASSQGLLGNEQFF
D: -
V: TRBV4-1
J: TRBJ2-1

DNA: TGCGCCAGCAGTGAACCAGCGGGGGGGCCCAATGAGCAGTTCTTC
CDR3: CASSEPAGGPNEQFF
D: TRBD2
V: TRBV10-1
J: TRBJ2-1

DNA: TGTGCCAGCAGTTACTCTGCGATCCTAGGGAGTCGGCCCCAGCATTTT
CDR3: CASSYSAILGSRPQHF
D: -
V: TRBV6-5
J: TRBJ1-5